This T cell receptor beta chain is drawn from a study of OX40 agonist ivuxolimab in advanced cancers. Study-level background: Patients were given ivuxolimab, an antibody that agonizes OX40 (CD134). The study gave patients intravenous ivuxolimab at 0.01 to 10 mg/kg every 2 weeks. Broader study findings: Antigen specificity was not determined for the expanded peripheral T cells. Patients who responded partially at 0.1-3.0 mg/kg showed clonal expansion ranking among the lowest.

V lost 4 bases, J lost 0 bases, and 10 bases stayed unmatched. This CDR3 has 17 amino acids. CDR1 and CDR2 from the germline V gene are SGHRS and YFSETQ. About this clone: Its specificity is unknown.

Generated by immunoSEQ multiplex PCR, the TCRdb table keeps only in-frame clones and is missing some. The sample holds 90,000 to 100,000 clones, roughly nine tenths seen once. This clonotype was sampled from an adult with an advanced solid tumor such as melanoma, head and neck, liver or kidney cancer. This material consisted of CD4+ or CD8+ T cells sorted from blood, taken in a trial of the OX40 agonist ivuxolimab. This chain links TRBV5-1 with TRBJ1-3; TRBD1 aligns across 7 bases. CDR3 DNA: TGCGCCAGCAGCCCGACAGGGTCTATTACCTCTGGAAACACCATATATTTT. Translated, it gives CASSPTGSITSGNTIYF. Variable domain in full (rest from reference TRBV5-1 and TRBJ1-3): KAGVTQTPRYLIKTRGQQVTLSCSPISGHRSVSWYQQTPGQGLQFLFEYFSETQRNKGNFPGRFSGRQFSNSRSEMNVSTLELGDSALYLCASSPTGSITSGNTIYFGEGSWLTVV.